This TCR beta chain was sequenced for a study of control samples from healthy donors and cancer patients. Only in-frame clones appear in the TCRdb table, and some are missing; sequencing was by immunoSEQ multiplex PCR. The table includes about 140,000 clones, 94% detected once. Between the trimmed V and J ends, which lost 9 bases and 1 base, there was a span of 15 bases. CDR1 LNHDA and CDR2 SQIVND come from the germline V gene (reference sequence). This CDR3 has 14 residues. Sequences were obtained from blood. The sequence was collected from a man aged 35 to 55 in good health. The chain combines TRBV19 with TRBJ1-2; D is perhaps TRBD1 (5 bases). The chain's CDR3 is CASRAGAHNYGYTF. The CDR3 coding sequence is TGTGCCAGCAGAGCCGGGGCTCATAACTATGGCTACACCTTC. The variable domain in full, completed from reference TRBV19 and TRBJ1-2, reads DGGITQSPKYLFRKEGQNVTLSCEQNLNHDAMYWYRQDPGQGLRLIYYSQIVNDFQKGDIAEGYSVSREKKESFPLTVTSAQKNPTAFYLCASRAGAHNYGYTFGSGTRLTVV.